Below are 15 T cell receptor beta chains sequenced from a single sample in a study of blood T cell repertoires in COVID-19. The repertoire was sequenced with immunoSEQ multiplex PCR; TCRdb's copy has only in-frame clones and lacks some. The sample lists 250,000 to 350,000 clones, roughly 86% occurring once. Sequenced: peripheral blood. These TCRs come from a woman aged 45-59 years who had recovered from COVID-19.

In nucleotides, the CDR3 is TGTGCCAGCAGCTTGGCAGGGATCCCAGGGTTGGCAGCTTTCTTT. This encodes CASSLAGIPGLAAFF. The V and J genes are TRBV5-6 and TRBJ1-1; D may be TRBD1 (5 bases). Germline CDR1 and CDR2: SGHDT and YYEEEE. This CDR3 is built from 15 residues. V dropped 0 bases and J dropped 10 bases, with 19 bases sitting between them.

This chain uses TRBV15 with TRBJ2-1, with 9 positions matching TRBD1. This CDR3 is built from 14 residues. The J segment lost 8 bases and the V segment lost 1 base, leaving 3 bases of the junction unmatched. In germline, CDR1 is LNHNV, CDR2 YYDKDF (reference sequence). CDR3 in DNA: TGTGCCACCAGCAGAGGACAGGGGGTGGATGAGCAGTTCTTC. As protein: CATSRGQGVDEQFF.

This sequence joins TRBV27 and TRBJ2-2, with 8 bases aligning to TRBD1. Germline lookup yields CDR1 MNHEY and CDR2 SMNVEV (reference sequence). The CDR3 covers 15 residues. Germline trimming cut 4 bases from V and 7 bases from J; bases unmatched to any gene: 8. The CDR3 DNA is TGTGCCAGCAGTTCGAGCAGGGGGCGAGGCGGGGAGCTGTTTTTT. Translated: CASSSSRGRGGELFF.

The genes are TRBV10-3 and TRBJ1-1, with D possibly matching TRBD1 (6 bases). Germline-derived CDR1 and CDR2 are ENHRY and SYGVKD. The CDR3 totals 13 residues. V lost 3 bases, J lost 5 bases, and 10 bases lay in between. CDR3 region: CAISEEGGTEAFF. Here the CDR3 DNA reads TGTGCCATCAGTGAAGAAGGGGGAACTGAAGCTTTCTTT.

In this sample, this clone turned up a few times. Additional DNA sequences in this sample encode the identical CDR3. The genes are TRBV20-1 and TRBJ2-1, with 7 positions matching TRBD1. Per germline, CDR1 DFQATT and CDR2 SNEGSKA (reference sequence). The V and J ends lost 6 bases and 8 bases, in that order; junction bases with no gene match: 4. The length of the CDR3 is 11 residues. The CDR3 protein is CSAAGTDEQFF. The CDR3 DNA reads as TGCAGTGCCGCAGGGACAGATGAGCAGTTCTTC.

This clone has a handful of counts. CDR3: CASSQGLAGPNEQFF. The CDR3 bases are TGTGCCAGCAGCCAGGGACTAGCGGGACCGAATGAGCAGTTCTTC. This chain connects TRBV14 to TRBJ2-1; 13 nucleotides agree with TRBD2. This CDR3 is 15 amino acids long. V lost 3 bases and J lost 7; bases outside the gene matches: 3. Germline V CDR1 and CDR2: SGHDN, FVKESK.

The chain recombines TRBV18 with TRBJ2-7, with D uncertain. The CDR3 spans 15 residues. Germline V gives CDR1 KGHSH, CDR2 LQKENI. V was shortened by 0 bases and J by 0 bases, with 9 bases between the two germline ends. The DNA for the CDR3 is TGTGCCAGCTCACCACCGTCCCGCAGCTCCTACGAGCAGTACTTC. Amino acids: CASSPPSRSSYEQYF.

The J gene is TRBJ2-5, the V gene TRBV10-3; D may be TRBD1 (6 bases). The length of the CDR3 is 13 residues. The germline V and J ends were trimmed by 3 bases and 3 bases, with 8 bases remaining between them. CDR1 and CDR2 (germline): ENHRY, SYGVKD. The chain's CDR3 is CAISEYREETQYF. The CDR3 nucleotides read TGTGCCATCAGTGAATACAGGGAAGAGACCCAGTACTTC.

The chain has TRBV5-8 and TRBJ2-3; D unclear. The V gene lost 0 bases and the J gene lost 2 bases, with 13 bases spanning the gap. Germline lookup yields CDR1 SGHTS and CDR2 YDEGEE. The CDR3 covers 16 residues. CDR3 loop: CASSLGLQLYTDTQYF. DNA of the CDR3: TGTGCCAGCAGCTTGGGTCTACAGTTATACACAGATACGCAGTATTTT.

In its sample, this clone was seen once. The chain employs TRBV5-1 and TRBJ2-1, with 11 bases fitting TRBD2. The V gene end was trimmed by 4 bases and the J gene end by 9 bases; junction bases not matched to a gene: 6. Germline CDR1 is SGHRS and CDR2 is YFSETQ. This CDR3 comprises 14 residues. CDR3 sequence reads: CASSGRTSGSEQFF. The DNA of the CDR3 is TGCGCCAGCAGCGGAAGAACTAGCGGGAGTGAGCAGTTCTTC. The whole variable domain, filled in from reference TRBV5-1 and TRBJ2-1, reads KAGVTQTPRYLIKTRGQQVTLSCSPISGHRSVSWYQQTPGQGLQFLFEYFSETQRNKGNFPGRFSGRQFSNSRSEMNVSTLELGDSALYLCASSGRTSGSEQFFGPGTRLTVL.

The V gene is TRBV2, the J gene TRBJ1-2; the D is unclear. Per the germline V gene, CDR1 is SNHLY and CDR2 is FYNNEI. The CDR3 consists of 12 residues. Deletions cut 7 bases from V and 5 bases from J, with 11 bases between. CDR3 loop: CASTRGSYGYTF. The CDR3, as DNA: TGTGCCAGCACCAGAGGTTCGTATGGCTACACCTTC.

This chain uses TRBV2 with TRBJ2-5; D is ambiguous. Germline V gene sequence: CDR1 SNHLY, CDR2 FYNNEI. The CDR3 sequence is 12 residues long. V dropped 5 bases and J dropped 7 bases, with 11 bases sitting between them. CDR3 in DNA: TGTGCCAGCAGTCCGGGTTTGGCGACCCAGTACTTC. This encodes CASSPGLATQYF.

The chain employs TRBV9 and TRBJ1-2; D is undetermined. V was clipped by 4 bases and J by 2 bases, with 18 bases between them. Germline V lookup: CDR1 SGDLS, CDR2 YYNGEE. The CDR3 loop spans 16 amino acids. In nucleotides, the CDR3 is TGTGCCAGCAGCTCTAACCCAGGATCCACCAACTATGGCTACACCTTC. This encodes CASSSNPGSTNYGYTF.

CDR3 nucleotides: TGTGCCAGCAGTTTACGCCAGGACAGAATGGTGAACGAGCAGTACTTC. It encodes CASSLRQDRMVNEQYF. The chain carries TRBV28 and TRBJ2-7; TRBD1 might be the D (6 bases). V lost 2 bases, J lost 5 bases, and 19 bases lay in between. The CDR3 covers 16 residues. In germline, CDR1 is MDHEN, CDR2 SYDVKM.

The chain joins TRBV6-5 to TRBJ2-5, with 8 bases aligning to TRBD1. Germline trimming cut 8 bases from V and 3 bases from J; bases unmatched to any gene: 8. CDR1 is MNHEY and CDR2 is SVGAGI in the germline V gene. This CDR3 has 14 residues. The CDR3 sequence: CASEPRGREETQYF. The CDR3 region has the DNA TGTGCCAGCGAACCCAGGGGGCGTGAAGAGACCCAGTACTTC.